These 18 T cell receptor beta chains were all obtained from the same sample, sequenced in a study of T cell changes during pregnancy in multiple sclerosis. Profiled with immunoSEQ multiplex PCR; TCRdb holds only in-frame clones, not every one. The table has under 55,000 clones, 94% seen once; the top ten hold around 0.31%. Sequencing was performed on CD4+ T cells from peripheral blood mononuclear cells, taken in the third trimester of pregnancy. The source is a female donor with multiple sclerosis, enrolled in a pregnancy study.

The chain links TRBV7-3 to TRBJ1-2; possible D gene TRBD1, 6 bases. V was cut by 0 bases and J by 1 base, with 6 bases left in between. The germline V gene has CDR1 SGHTA and CDR2 FQGTGA. This CDR3 has 14 amino acids. CDR3 in DNA: TGTGCCAGCAGCTTAACAGGGGGTAACTATGGCTACACCTTC. Protein product: CASSLTGGNYGYTF.

V gene TRBV4-1 combines with J gene TRBJ1-2; no firm D call. Per germline, CDR1 MGHRA and CDR2 YSYEKL. This CDR3 comprises 17 residues. Trimming left V 1 base short and J 7 bases short, with 22 bases between. The CDR3 sequence is CASSQVMVSGGKSGYTF. The DNA for the CDR3 is TGCGCCAGCAGCCAAGTTATGGTATCGGGAGGGAAGTCTGGCTACACCTTC.

CDR3 in amino acids: CASSILGDEQYF. Here the CDR3 DNA reads TGTGCCAGTAGTATCTTAGGAGACGAGCAGTACTTC. V gene TRBV19 combines with J gene TRBJ2-7; D unresolved. This CDR3 comprises 12 residues. The V gene lost 3 bases and the J gene lost 5 bases, with 8 bases spanning the gap. Germline values: CDR1 LNHDA, CDR2 SQIVND (reference sequence).

This chain uses TRBV14 with TRBJ2-3; D not certain. Germline values: CDR1 SGHDN, CDR2 FVKESK. The V gene lost 6 bases and the J gene lost 5 bases, with 9 bases spanning the gap. This CDR3 is built from 12 residues. The CDR3 is CASSFTRDTQYF. CDR3 sequence (DNA): TGTGCCAGCAGTTTCACTCGAGATACGCAGTATTTT. Looking up the rest from reference TRBV14 and TRBJ2-3 gives the full variable domain: EAGVTQFPSHSVIEKGQTVTLRCDPISGHDNLYWYRRVMGKEIKFLLHFVKESKQDESGMPNNRFLAERTGGTYSTLKVQPAELEDSGVYFCASSFTRDTQYFGPGTRLTVL.

The chain links TRBV4-3 to TRBJ1-2, with 8 bases that match TRBD1. CDR3 length equals 15 residues. Trimming at V came to 6 bases and at J to 3 bases, leaving 9 bases not matched to a gene. Germline V gene sequence: CDR1 LGHNA, CDR2 YSLEER. CDR3 amino acids: CASSSGTGDYYGYTF. DNA for the CDR3: TGCGCCAGCAGTTCCGGGACAGGAGATTACTATGGCTACACCTTC.

The chain carries TRBV20-1 and TRBJ2-7, with D perhaps matching TRBD2 (6 bases). The CDR3 is 11 amino acids. V was cut by 5 bases and J by 3 bases, with 8 bases left in between. CDR1 DFQATT and CDR2 SNEGSKA come from the germline V gene (reference sequence). CDR3 coding DNA: TGCAGTGCTCCGGGAGTCTACGAGCAGTACTTC. Its translation: CSAPGVYEQYF.

The V and J genes are TRBV7-2 and TRBJ2-1; TRBD2 matches 8 bases. Germline CDR1 is SGHTA and CDR2 is FQGNSA. V lost 1 base and J lost 5; bases outside the gene matches: 10. This CDR3 is 17 amino acids long. CDR3 in DNA: TGTGCCAGCAGCTTAGGAGGGGGGCGGGGGGCCCACAATGAGCAGTTCTTC. Its protein is CASSLGGGRGAHNEQFF.

On this clone itself: A read error may produce the germline difference seen at one junction end. Different DNA sequences within this sample yield the same CDR3. The V gene is TRBV20-1, the J gene TRBJ2-1, with a tentative D call TRBD2 (6 bases). The CDR3 covers 11 residues. The germline gives CDR1 DFQATT, CDR2 SNEGSKA (reference sequence). CDR3 in DNA: TGCAGTGCTGAATTCCGGGGGAAGCAATTCTTC. It is translated as CSAEFRGKQFF.

This clone showed up just once. In nucleotides, the CDR3 is TGTGCCAGCAGTGAAAGGAGGGGCTACCTCTATGGCTACACCTTC. Residues: CASSERRGYLYGYTF. J is TRBJ1-2 and V is TRBV6-1, with D maybe TRBD1 (5 bases). The CDR3 consists of 15 residues. Germline lookup yields CDR1 MNHNS and CDR2 SASEGT. The V end was cut by 2 bases, the J end by 4 bases, with 14 bases between.

This chain connects TRBV10-2 to TRBJ2-6, with D unresolved. CDR1 and CDR2 (germline): WSHSY, SAAADI. CDR3 length equals 18 residues. V dropped 8 bases and J dropped 0 bases, with 20 bases sitting between them. The CDR3 spells CASRRYKDSGSGANVLTF. In nucleotides, the CDR3 is TGCGCCAGCCGCCGATACAAAGATTCTGGCTCTGGGGCCAACGTCCTGACTTTC.

The V gene is TRBV11-2, the J gene TRBJ1-1; 7 bases are shared with TRBD1. The CDR3 is 16 amino acids. V shed 5 bases and J 1 base; nucleotides not matched to a gene: 10. Germline lookup yields CDR1 SGHAT and CDR2 FQNNGV. The CDR3 nucleotides are TGTGCCAGCAGCCCAACCGGGACAGTAAGGAACACTGAAGCTTTCTTT. Its protein product is CASSPTGTVRNTEAFF.

This clone was seen only a few times. The chain couples TRBV5-1 to TRBJ1-2, with 7 positions matching TRBD1. Germline-derived CDR1 and CDR2 are SGHRS and YFSETQ. CDR3 size: 13 residues. Trimming took 4 bases from V and 7 from J; bases not matched to a gene: 7. The DNA for the CDR3 is TGCGCCAGCAGCATCCGGGACAGCAGTGGCTACACCTTC. It codes for CASSIRDSSGYTF.

The chain has TRBV5-1 and TRBJ1-1, with 9 bases aligning to TRBD1. The CDR3 is made up of 14 amino acids. Trimming cost V 3 bases and J 3 bases; bases outside gene matches: 3. Germline V gene lookup returns CDR1 SGHRS and CDR2 YFSETQ. The CDR3 spells CASSWDREYTEAFF. In nucleotides, the CDR3 is TGCGCCAGCAGCTGGGACAGGGAATACACTGAAGCTTTCTTT.

The CDR3: CASSLERGEAFF. The CDR3 nucleotides read TGTGCCAGCAGCTTGGAAAGGGGGGAAGCTTTCTTT. The gene calls are TRBV5-4 and TRBJ1-1; TRBD1 is a possible D gene (6 bases). Germline V gives CDR1 SGHNT, CDR2 YYREEE (reference sequence). V was shortened by 0 bases and J by 8 bases, with 8 bases between the two germline ends. CDR3 length: 12 residues.

This clone was observed a single time. The V gene is TRBV5-6, the J gene TRBJ2-7; 8 nucleotides line up with TRBD2. V shed 1 base, J shed 3 bases, and the junction held 6 bases outside the gene matches. Germline V gives CDR1 SGHDT, CDR2 YYEEEE. The CDR3 contains 15 residues. In nucleotides, the CDR3 is TGTGCCAGCAGCTTGAGGGCGGGGGGCCTCTACGAGCAGTACTTC. This sequence encodes CASSLRAGGLYEQYF.

The chain uses TRBV10-3 and TRBJ1-5; D unresolved. V lost 3 bases to trimming and J lost 1 base, with 7 bases between them. This CDR3 region has 14 residues. In germline, CDR1 is ENHRY, CDR2 SYGVKD. The CDR3 DNA is TGTGCCATCAGTGATGGACTGAGCAATCAGCCCCAGCATTTT. Encoded protein: CAISDGLSNQPQHF.

In DNA, the CDR3 is TGTGCCAGTAGTATATTGTCGGTAGCCGGGGAGCTGTTTTTT. Encoded protein: CASSILSVAGELFF. The chain is built from TRBV19 and TRBJ2-2, with no clear D. Germline V gene data show CDR1 as LNHDA and CDR2 as SQIVND (reference sequence). Trimming cost V 2 bases and J 6 bases, with 10 bases left between them. There are 14 residues in the CDR3. The entire variable domain, with the rest obtained from reference TRBV19 and TRBJ2-2, is as follows: DGGITQSPKYLFRKEGQNVTLSCEQNLNHDAMYWYRQDPGQGLRLIYYSQIVNDFQKGDIAEGYSVSREKKESFPLTVTSAQKNPTAFYLCASSILSVAGELFFGEGSRLTVL.

The chain combines TRBV2 with TRBJ2-7, with TRBD1 matching over 10 bases. J was trimmed by 7 bases and V by 6 bases; bases with no gene match: 12. The CDR3 is made up of 15 amino acids. CDR1 and CDR2 (germline): SNHLY, FYNNEI. This chain's CDR3 is CASSLGGTGEIEQYF. CDR3 DNA: TGTGCCAGCAGCCTCGGTGGGACAGGGGAGATAGAGCAGTACTTC.